These 27 T cell receptor beta chains were all obtained from the same sample, sequenced in a study of neurological immune-mediated disorders. MiXCR was run by TCRdb on the 5' RACE reads, yielding one entry per CDR3 protein. The table includes 25,000 to 35,000 distinct CDR3 sequences, 5.5% to 7% detected once. The sequenced material came from CD4+ T cells from blood. These receptors originate from a woman aged 45-65 years in good health.

This clonotype was seen repeatedly, ten times or more. The rearrangement links TRBV20-1 to TRBJ1-6; D gene ambiguous. The CDR3 covers 16 residues. From germline, CDR1 is DFQATT and CDR2 SNEGSKA (reference sequence). V was trimmed by 6 bases and J by 0 bases, leaving 15 bases between them. CDR3 nucleotide sequence: TGCAGTGCCCTCGACGGTGCCAGCTCCTATAATTCACCCCTCCACTTT. Protein: CSALDGASSYNSPLHF.

This clonotype was observed many times. This chain joins TRBV20-1 and TRBJ2-7; perhaps TRBD1 as D (6 bases). Germline values: CDR1 DFQATT, CDR2 SNEGSKA (reference sequence). The CDR3 is 14 amino acids. V lost 0 bases to trimming and J lost 6 bases, with 15 bases between them. The CDR3 DNA sequence: TGCAGTGCTAGAGATCGGTGGACAGTGGGCGAGCAGTACTTC. This sequence encodes CSARDRWTVGEQYF.

This clonotype was seen once. This rearrangement joins TRBV11-2 to TRBJ2-7; 10 nucleotides match TRBD2. In germline, CDR1 is SGHAT, CDR2 FQNNGV. V dropped 5 bases and J dropped 1; count of bases not matched to a gene: 5. This CDR3 has 15 residues. CDR3: CASSTGLATSYEQYF. As DNA, the CDR3 is TGTGCCAGCAGCACGGGACTAGCGACTTCCTACGAGCAGTACTTC.

By its share, this clonotype is medium-sized. The V call is TRBV9, the J call TRBJ2-1, with D perhaps matching TRBD2 (6 bases). The length of the CDR3 is 13 residues. The germline V gene encodes CDR1 SGDLS and CDR2 YYNGEE. The ends were cut back, 4 bases at V and 4 bases at J, with 9 bases in the middle. The CDR3 DNA follows: TGTGCCAGCAGCTCCGGGACTTACAATGAGCAGTTCTTC. It is translated as CASSSGTYNEQFF.

This clonotype was detected ten times or more. This chain connects TRBV7-3 to TRBJ2-2; TRBD1 or TRBD2 may be the D gene (6 bases each). This CDR3 is built from 18 residues. Germline CDR1 and CDR2: SGHTA and FQGTGA. The ends were cut back, 5 bases at V and 0 bases at J, with 19 bases in the middle. CDR3 bases: TGTGCCAGCAGCCCGGAGTCTCCGGGGGCAGCGAACACCGGGGAGCTGTTTTTT. Its protein product is CASSPESPGAANTGELFF.

This clonotype was seen repeatedly, ten times or more. The chain combines TRBV5-5 with TRBJ1-1; weak D call: TRBD1 (5 bases). V was cut by 7 bases and J by 6 bases, with 16 bases left in between. In germline, CDR1 is SGHKS, CDR2 YYEKEE (reference sequence). The length of the CDR3 is 13 residues. CDR3 sequence: CASRGRGPAEAFF. The CDR3 nucleotides read TGTGCCAGCCGAGGGCGGGGCCCGGCTGAAGCTTTCTTT.

This clonotype was counted ten times or more. This chain links TRBV29-1 with TRBJ1-1; D gene unclear. The length of the CDR3 is 14 residues. Germline values: CDR1 SQVTM, CDR2 ANQGSEA. Trimming took off 3 bases at V and 1 base at J, with 12 bases between the two ends. The CDR3 DNA is TGCAGCGTTGACCGAGGGTTTGGGAACACTGAAGCTTTCTTT. Its protein is CSVDRGFGNTEAFF.

The chain employs TRBV5-4 and TRBJ1-2; D is unclear. V gave up 0 bases and J gave up 2 bases, with 14 bases separating them. This CDR3 comprises 16 residues. From germline, CDR1 is SGHNT and CDR2 YYREEE (reference sequence). Written as DNA, the CDR3 is TGTGCCAGCAGCTTGGTCATAAGCCGGTCCAACTATGGCTACACCTTC. Encoded protein: CASSLVISRSNYGYTF.

Of note for this clonotype: A much larger clonotype is one base distant, so this may be a read error. This chain links TRBV20-1 with TRBJ1-6; 10 bases line up with TRBD1. The CDR3 runs 14 residues. Germline V gene lookup returns CDR1 DFQATT and CDR2 SNEGSKA (reference sequence). This chain's CDR3 is CCAHGQGDNSPLHF. The CDR3 region has the DNA TGCTGTGCCCACGGACAGGGGGATAATTCACCCCTCCACTTT.

This clonotype was counted at least ten times. The rearrangement uses TRBV3-1 and TRBJ2-7, with D tentatively TRBD1 (5 bases). This CDR3 is built from 15 residues. Per the germline V gene, CDR1 is LGHDT and CDR2 is YNNKEL (reference sequence). V lost 4 bases to trimming and J lost 6 bases, with 19 bases between them. CDR3 region: CASSPFQTHQGEQYF. CDR3 nucleotide sequence: TGTGCCAGCAGCCCCTTCCAAACTCACCAGGGCGAGCAGTACTTC.

There are many counts of this clonotype. The rearrangement joins TRBV28 to TRBJ2-7; the D is unclear. Trimming removed 4 bases at V and 0 bases at J, with 13 bases between. The CDR3 length is 15 residues. CDR1 and CDR2 (germline): MDHEN, SYDVKM. The CDR3 DNA reads TGTGCCAGCAGTTCAAATCGACACCCCTCCTACGAGCAGTACTTC. Translating it yields CASSSNRHPSYEQYF. The full variable domain, its missing parts supplied by reference TRBV28 and TRBJ2-7, is DVKVTQSSRYLVKRTGEKVFLECVQDMDHENMFWYRQDPGLGLRLIYFSYDVKMKEKGDIPEGYSVSREKKERFSLILESASTNQTSMYLCASSSNRHPSYEQYFGPGTRLTVT.

This clonotype has ten or more counts. The rearrangement links TRBV29-1 to TRBJ1-1; D remains ambiguous. The CDR3 consists of 11 residues. The germline CDR1 and CDR2 sequences are SQVTM and ANQGSEA. V lost 8 bases and J 4 bases, leaving 11 bases between the germline ends. This CDR3 reads CSLVKSTEAFF. In nucleotides, the CDR3 is TGCAGCCTAGTGAAGAGCACTGAAGCTTTCTTT.

The chain employs TRBV19 and TRBJ1-5; D is unclear. V was cut by 7 bases and J by 7 bases, with 14 bases left in between. The CDR3 is made up of 13 amino acids. Germline CDR1 is LNHDA and CDR2 is SQIVND (reference sequence). CDR3 bases: TGTGCCAGTATGAGGCAGGCCGAGCAGCCCCAGCATTTT. Its translation is CASMRQAEQPQHF.

This clonotype was detected only a few times. The chain employs TRBV18 and TRBJ2-2; a possible D gene is TRBD1 (6 bases). The germline CDR1 and CDR2 sequences are KGHSH and LQKENI. This CDR3 has 17 amino acids. Trimming shortened V by 4 bases and J by 0 bases, and 15 bases separated the two germline ends. The CDR3 DNA follows: TGTGCCAGCTCACGCCCAACCGGGACAACGAACACCGGGGAGCTGTTTTTT. Translation gives CASSRPTGTTNTGELFF.

Many counts were recorded for this clonotype. The chain uses TRBV5-5 and TRBJ1-1; D remains ambiguous. Per germline, CDR1 SGHKS and CDR2 YYEKEE (reference sequence). V was shortened by 1 base and J by 3 bases, with 13 bases between the two germline ends. This CDR3 has 15 residues. The CDR3, as DNA: TGTGCCAGCAGCTTGCGTCCCGTGAGGGACACTGAAGCTTTCTTT. It translates to CASSLRPVRDTEAFF.

This clonotype has a count of ten or more. The chain carries TRBV28 and TRBJ2-1; TRBD2 matches at 7 bases. The CDR3 has 11 residues. CDR1 is MDHEN and CDR2 is SYDVKM in the germline V gene. J was trimmed by 12 bases and V by 5 bases; bases with no gene match: 4. The CDR3: CASSQPGGQFF. The CDR3 DNA reads as TGTGCCAGCAGTCAACCGGGGGGGCAGTTCTTC.

The sample holds many counts of this clonotype. The chain is built from TRBV5-5 and TRBJ2-7; D perhaps matches TRBD2 (5 bases). The V end lost 2 bases, the J end lost 0 bases, and 15 bases lay between the germline ends. Germline CDR1 and CDR2: SGHKS and YYEKEE (reference sequence). This CDR3 contains 16 residues. CDR3 nucleotide sequence: TGTGCCAGCAGCTTCGCCCCGGGATCCTCCTCCTACGAGCAGTACTTC. This sequence encodes CASSFAPGSSSYEQYF.

The V and J genes are TRBV7-8 and TRBJ2-3; 11 bases are shared with TRBD1. The germline gives CDR1 SGHVS, CDR2 FQNEAQ. The CDR3 is 16 residues long. With 5 bases clipped from V and 6 bases from J, the junction kept 10 bases outside the gene matches. CDR3 DNA: TGTGCCAGCAGCGTAACTCCCGGGACAGGGGGGGATACGCAGTATTTT. Translation: CASSVTPGTGGDTQYF. Looking up the rest from reference TRBV7-8 and TRBJ2-3 gives the full variable domain: GAGVSQSPRYKVAKRGQDVALRCDPISGHVSLFWYQQALGQGPEFLTYFQNEAQLDKSGLPSDRFFAERPEGSVSTLKIQRTQQEDSAVYLCASSVTPGTGGDTQYFGPGTRLTVL.

This clonotype was seen many times. The chain is built from TRBV7-2 and TRBJ2-7; the D is unclear. The CDR3 runs 12 residues. CDR1 is SGHTA and CDR2 is FQGNSA in the germline V gene. Trimming stripped 5 bases from V and 8 bases from J, with 13 bases between. CDR3 in DNA: TGTGCCAGCAGCCCGAATAAGTACAAGCAGTACTTC. Protein product: CASSPNKYKQYF.

This clonotype was seen at least ten times. V is TRBV20-1 and J is TRBJ1-2; 8 nucleotides line up with TRBD1. The CDR3 length is 15 residues. The V segment lost 0 bases and the J segment 4 bases; nucleotides outside the gene matches: 7. CDR1 is DFQATT and CDR2 is SNEGSKA in the germline V gene (reference sequence). The CDR3 coding sequence is TGCAGTGCTAGAGATTCGGCAGGGGGCCTCTATGGCTACACCTTC. This sequence encodes CSARDSAGGLYGYTF.

This clonotype was detected many times. This chain uses TRBV15 with TRBJ1-2; weak D call: TRBD1 (5 bases). V was clipped by 5 bases and J by 4 bases, with 11 bases between them. Germline CDR1 reads LNHNV; CDR2 reads YYDKDF (reference sequence). The CDR3 sequence is 13 residues long. In DNA, the CDR3 is TGTGCCACCAGCGTCAGGGACCCCTATGGCTACACCTTC. Its protein product is CATSVRDPYGYTF.

This clonotype rates as medium-sized. The DNA for the CDR3 is TGTGCCAGCAGTTTTTTAGCGGGAGGGCCTTACAATGAGCAGTTCTTC. Translation: CASSFLAGGPYNEQFF. The rearrangement joins TRBV12-3 or TRBV12-4 to TRBJ2-1; 11 bases line up with TRBD2. The V gene end was trimmed by 3 bases and the J gene end by 4 bases; junction bases not matched to a gene: 5. The CDR3 covers 16 residues.

This clonotype was detected many times. This sequence joins TRBV28 and TRBJ1-3; possibly TRBD1 for D (6 bases). The CDR3 is 14 residues long. CDR1 and CDR2 from the germline V gene are MDHEN and SYDVKM. Deletions cut 7 bases from V and 3 bases from J, with 13 bases between. CDR3 sequence reads: CASNGPGHGNTIYF. CDR3 nucleotides: TGTGCCAGCAACGGTCCGGGACATGGAAACACCATATATTTT.

This clonotype appeared many times. The rearrangement links TRBV6-6 to TRBJ2-5; TRBD1 is a possible D gene (5 bases). The germline V gene encodes CDR1 MNHNY and CDR2 SVGAGI (reference sequence). V was shortened by 7 bases and J by 2 bases, with 11 bases between the two germline ends. The CDR3 extends over 13 amino acids. CDR3 coding DNA: TGTGCCAGCACCACAGGATTTCAAGAGACCCAGTACTTC. This sequence encodes CASTTGFQETQYF.

This clonotype came up many times. This chain uses TRBV27 with TRBJ2-5, with 11 bases that match TRBD2. There are 18 residues in the CDR3. Germline V gene lookup returns CDR1 MNHEY and CDR2 SMNVEV (reference sequence). J was trimmed by 5 bases and V by 0 bases; bases with no gene match: 11. CDR3 sequence (DNA): TGTGCCAGCAGTTTATCCCCCTTACTAGCGGGAGCAGGGGAGACCCAGTACTTC. Translation: CASSLSPLLAGAGETQYF.

Many counts were recorded for this clonotype. The CDR3 nucleotides read TGTGCCAGCAGGCCTCTTAGGGTAGCGGGCACAGATACGCAGTATTTT. Its protein product is CASRPLRVAGTDTQYF. This rearrangement joins TRBV6-5 to TRBJ2-3; D is perhaps TRBD2 (6 bases). The CDR3 extends over 16 amino acids. Per germline, CDR1 MNHEY and CDR2 SVGAGI. V shed 6 bases and J shed 1 base, with 17 bases lying between them.

This clonotype was recorded many times. The rearrangement uses TRBV7-2 and TRBJ2-1, with TRBD2 matching over 8 bases. The CDR3 is 16 residues long. CDR1 and CDR2 (germline): SGHTA, FQGNSA. With V trimmed by 1 base and J by 10 bases, 12 bases remained unmatched. The CDR3 DNA sequence: TGTGCCAGCAGCTTAGATGGAGCGGGAGCCCCTCGGGAGCAGTTCTTC. This sequence encodes CASSLDGAGAPREQFF.